A single sample gave rise to the 20 T cell receptor beta chains below, sequenced in a study of tumor and adjacent non-tumor tissue in lung cancer. Three rounds of nested PCR, following a modified ARM-PCR protocol, produced the TCRbeta library. TCRdb independently ran MiXCR on the multiplex PCR reads; one entry per CDR3 protein. Of 200,000 or so distinct CDR3 sequences listed, 71% are singletons. The template was RNA from unsorted bulk tissue. The sample consisted of lung tumor tissue. The receptors stem from a man aged 60 to 75 with non-small cell lung cancer.

This clonotype was found once. A junction end diverges from the germline sequence, so it may reflect a read error. The J gene is TRBJ2-5, the V gene TRBV29-1; the match to TRBD1 covers 9 bases. The length of the CDR3 is 13 residues. The germline CDR1 and CDR2 sequences are SQVTM and ANQGSEA. The DNA of the CDR3 is TGCAGGGTTGAACAGGGGGCCGGGGAGACCCAGTACTTC. Translation gives CRVEQGAGETQYF.

As regards this clonotype: One end of the junction varies from germline; a read error may be responsible. The rearrangement links TRBV6-2 or TRBV6-3 to TRBJ2-7; D may correspond to TRBD1 or TRBD2 (6 bases each). This CDR3 region has 15 residues. Germline CDR1 and CDR2: MNHEY and SVGEGT. CDR3 nucleotide sequence: TGTGCCTGCAGTTACTCAGGGCAAACCGGGGGCGAGCTGTACTTC. It is translated as CACSYSGQTGGELYF.

Comment on this clonotype: A single base separates this from a much larger clone, so it may be a read error. The CDR3 carries no conserved terminal phenylalanine or tryptophan, so it likely arises from a read error. The rearrangement joins TRBV11-2 to TRBJ2-3; D gene uncertain. The germline gives CDR1 SGHAT, CDR2 FQNNGV. V gave up 5 bases and J gave up 4 bases, with 10 bases separating them. The CDR3 has 13 residues. The CDR3 protein is CASSPFPADTQYI. CDR3 bases: TGTGCCAGCAGCCCGTTTCCAGCAGATACGCAGTATATT.

As to this clonotype: A read error may produce the germline difference seen at one junction end. The rearrangement uses TRBV4-2 and TRBJ2-2, with TRBD2 identical over 8 bases. The CDR3 is 17 amino acids. CDR1 and CDR2 (germline): LGHNA, YNFKEQ. CDR3 nucleotide sequence: TGTGCCAGCCGCCACCTGAGGGCGGGGGGTAACACCGGGGAGCTGTTTTTT. Translating it yields CASRHLRAGGNTGELFF.

V is TRBV6-5 and J is TRBJ1-2; D perhaps matches TRBD1 (6 bases). Trimming took off 8 bases at V and 2 bases at J, with 12 bases between the two ends. This CDR3 has 13 residues. The germline V gene has CDR1 MNHEY and CDR2 SVGAGI. The CDR3 DNA reads TGTGCCAGCGATTTACAGGGAAACTATGGCTACACCTTC. This translates into CASDLQGNYGYTF.

Notes on this clonotype: The CDR3 does not close with the conserved phenylalanine or tryptophan, likely indicating a read error. This chain joins TRBV4-2 and TRBJ2-7, with D perhaps matching TRBD1 (6 bases). V shed 4 bases and J shed 2 bases, with 12 bases lying between them. Germline V lookup: CDR1 LGHNA, CDR2 YNFKEQ. The CDR3 consists of 14 residues. CDR3 in amino acids: CASSRTGIPYEQYL. For the CDR3, the DNA is TGTGCCAGCAGCCGCACAGGGATCCCCTACGAGCAGTACTTG.

In regard to this clonotype: Mismatch with germline at one junction end may stem from a read error. This sequence joins TRBV4-3 and TRBJ1-2, with a weak D call TRBD1 (6 bases). CDR3 length equals 14 residues. Germline V gene sequence: CDR1 LGHNA, CDR2 YSLEER. CDR3 coding DNA: TGCGCCAGCAGCCAAGGAGCGGCAGGGGATGGCTACATCTTC. As protein: CASSQGAAGDGYIF.

The chain recombines TRBV5-1 with TRBJ2-2, with 7 bases lining up with TRBD1. Per germline, CDR1 SGHRS and CDR2 YFSETQ. J lost 2 bases, V lost 2 bases, and 6 bases had no gene match. CDR3 size: 16 residues. Here the CDR3 reads CASSFSGGTNTGELFF. CDR3 nucleotide sequence: TGCGCCAGCAGCTTTTCAGGGGGTACAAACACCGGGGAGCTGTTTTTT.

Turning to this clonotype: A single base separates this from a much larger clone, so it may be a read error. The rearrangement links TRBV6-1 to TRBJ2-7; 10 bases are a match to TRBD2. J lost 3 bases, V lost 6 bases, and 14 bases had no gene match. The CDR3 covers 17 residues. The germline V gene has CDR1 MNHNS and CDR2 SASEGT. The CDR3 DNA reads TGTGCCAGCAGGCCCGGGTTGCTAGCGGGGGTGTTCTACGAGCAGTACTTC. Translation: CASRPGLLAGVFYEQYF.

This clonotype was observed a handful of times. V gene TRBV20-1 combines with J gene TRBJ1-1; D is perhaps TRBD1 (6 bases). V lost 4 bases, J lost 5 bases, and 17 bases lay in between. Germline-derived CDR1 and CDR2 are DFQATT and SNEGSKA (reference sequence). This CDR3 has 14 residues. The CDR3 bases are TGCAGTGCTACCCCGGGGGGGGCGCGGACTGAAGCTTTCTTT. Its protein product is CSATPGGARTEAFF.

About this clonotype itself: No conserved phenylalanine or tryptophan is present at the end of the CDR3, so a read error is the likely explanation. The chain employs TRBV12-3 or TRBV12-4 and TRBJ2-3; D uncertain. The J call may be in error: the DNA end matches TRBJ1-5 better. This CDR3 is 13 amino acids long. The CDR3 bases are TGTGCCAACACCCCCGTTATCACAGATACGCAGCATCTT. This gives the protein CANTPVITDTQHL.

Comments on this clonotype: Being one base from a much bigger clone, this may be a read error. V usage is TRBV20-1 and J usage is TRBJ2-1, with D perhaps matching TRBD1 (5 bases). Germline CDR1 DFQATT, CDR2 SNEGSKA (reference sequence). This CDR3 contains 13 residues. Trimming removed 6 bases from V and 5 bases from J, with 14 bases in between. CDR3 loop: CSARQRTHNEQFF. The CDR3, as DNA: TGCAGTGCCAGACAGAGGACACACAATGAGCAGTTCTTC.

A remark on this clonotype: A junction boundary mismatches the germline segment, possibly from a read error. The chain couples TRBV6-5 to TRBJ2-3, with D uncertain. The CDR3 spans 12 residues. Germline CDR1 MNHEY, CDR2 SVGAGI. The CDR3 sequence is CACSAGIDTQYF. DNA of the CDR3: TGTGCCTGCAGTGCAGGCATAGATACGCAGTATTTT.

A word on this clonotype: One end of the junction does not line up with germline, which may come from a read error. The chain recombines TRBV4-3 with TRBJ2-5; TRBD2 matches at 12 bases. Germline assignment: CDR1 LGHNA and CDR2 YSLEER. CDR3 length: 18 residues. The CDR3 reads CASNQNPPGTSGQETQNF. CDR3 coding DNA: TGCGCCAGCAACCAAAACCCCCCGGGGACTAGCGGGCAAGAGACCCAGAACTTC.

In nucleotides, the CDR3 is TGTGCCAGCAGTTTATTTGGGGGAGGGGGCTTAGAGCCCCAGCATTTT. It yields the protein CASSLFGGGGLEPQHF. This chain joins TRBV12-3 or TRBV12-4 and TRBJ1-5; 7 nucleotides match TRBD1. The CDR3 loop spans 16 amino acids. J was trimmed by 8 bases and V by 2 bases; bases with no gene match: 12.

Points on this clonotype: A read error is possible here, since a much larger clone lies one base away. The chain carries TRBV20-1 and TRBJ1-5; TRBD1 matches 7 bases. Per the germline V gene, CDR1 is DFQATT and CDR2 is SNEGSKA (reference sequence). The CDR3 is made up of 15 amino acids. The DNA for the CDR3 is TGCATTGCTAGACGACAGGGTGTTAGCAATCAGCCCCAGCATTTT. It yields the protein CIARRQGVSNQPQHF.

This clonotype was recorded many times. The CDR3 sequence is CASNGGGTEAFF. The CDR3 coding sequence is TGTGCCAGCAATGGGGGTGGGACTGAAGCTTTCTTT. The chain links TRBV6-5 to TRBJ1-1, with D possibly matching TRBD1 (5 bases). Germline V gene data show CDR1 as MNHEY and CDR2 as SVGAGI. Trimming pared 7 bases from V and 5 bases from J, leaving 11 bases between. CDR3 length equals 12 residues.

A word on this clonotype: This may come from a read error, since a much larger clone is one base off. The chain is built from TRBV5-6 and TRBJ2-7; no clear D gene. The CDR3 covers 15 residues. Germline V CDR1 and CDR2: SGHDT, YYEEEE. Trimming removed 0 bases at V and 2 bases at J, with 12 bases between. Here the CDR3 DNA reads TGTGCCAGCAGCTTGGCCTACAGCGCTACCTACGAGCAGTACTTC. Translated, it gives CASSLAYSATYEQYF.

In regard to this clonotype: A much larger clone sits a single nucleotide away, making a read error possible. J is TRBJ1-1 and V is TRBV11-3; D perhaps matches TRBD1 (5 bases). CDR1 and CDR2 from the germline V gene are SGHNT and YENEEA. The CDR3 has 14 residues. The V and J ends lost 3 bases and 7 bases respectively, with 15 bases between them. CDR3 protein: CASSFGTSGVEAFF. The DNA for the CDR3 is TGTGCCAGCAGCTTCGGCACTTCGGGGGTTGAAGCTTTCTTT.

Regarding this clonotype: It is likely a read error, because the conserved phenylalanine at the end of the CDR3 is missing. The chain carries TRBV13 and TRBJ2-3; TRBD2 matches 8 bases. CDR1 and CDR2 from the germline V gene are PRHDT and FYEKMQ (reference sequence). The CDR3 length is 16 residues. CDR3 bases: TGTACCAGCAGCTTAAGGAACCCGGGGGGGGCAGATACGCAGTATGTT. Its protein is CTSSLRNPGGADTQYV.